One and the same sample provided the 20 T cell receptor beta chains below, sequenced in a study of human T cells and chemical hapten exposure (dated by TCRdb to the early 2020s). The library was produced with RACE. Sequencing relied on a NextSeq 500. TCRdb reworked the public reads: Q25 trimming with fastp, MiXCR clone assembly, productive beta chains retained. Rows matching on CDR3 protein sequence are summarized as one entry with the most common DNA and genes. This sample comprises some 300,000 distinct CDR3 sequences, 4.5% to 7% of them detected only once. In total, the top ten clones hold about 8.2% of the sample. In light of the paper, this sample's time point label describes: pre-sensitization, week 0. Taken with the paper, the label for treatment or condition translates to: therapeutic diphenylcyclopropenone sensitization with weekly scalp DPC. The sequencing used whole blood, collected in connection with sensitization to the hapten diphenylcyclopropenone (DPC). The origin of the receptors is a woman in her late teens or twenties with alopecia areata. Some clones in this sample may be carry-over from other donors' samples.

A few counts support this clonotype. The CDR3 region is CASSPITATEAFF. DNA for the CDR3: TGTGCCAGCTCACCAATCACGGCGACTGAAGCTTTCTTT. This rearrangement joins TRBV18 to TRBJ1-1; D is unresolved. This CDR3 region has 13 residues. Per germline, CDR1 KGHSH and CDR2 LQKENI. The V and J ends lost 2 bases and 5 bases respectively, with 9 bases between them.

The table lists this clonotype with a few counts. The chain uses TRBV29-1 and TRBJ2-5, with D possibly TRBD1 on 5 matching bases. The germline CDR1 and CDR2 sequences are SQVTM and ANQGSEA. There are 17 residues in the CDR3. Trimming removed 2 bases at V and 5 bases at J, with 24 bases between. CDR3 nucleotide sequence: TGCAGCGTTGAAAACTCAAAGGTGGGGCCACTCCGCGAGACCCAGTACTTC. Amino acid sequence: CSVENSKVGPLRETQYF.

The V call is TRBV20-1, the J call TRBJ2-3; 9 bases fit TRBD1. Germline assignment: CDR1 DFQATT and CDR2 SNEGSKA (reference sequence). V lost 6 bases, J lost 6 bases, and 7 bases stayed unmatched. CDR3 length: 13 residues. This CDR3 is CSAPGQGGDTQYF. CDR3 bases: TGCAGTGCCCCGGGACAGGGAGGGGATACGCAGTATTTT.

In this sample, this clonotype turned up a few times. The chain combines TRBV20-1 with TRBJ1-6; 7 nucleotides line up with TRBD1. Losses at the gene ends were 6 bases for V and 7 bases for J; bases not matched to a gene: 9. CDR1 and CDR2 (germline): DFQATT, SNEGSKA (reference sequence). CDR3 length equals 14 residues. The chain's CDR3 is CSALTDRRNSPLHF. The CDR3 region has the DNA TGCAGTGCCCTAACGGACAGGCGCAATTCACCCCTCCACTTT.

This clonotype has more than one count but fewer than ten. CDR3 region: CASGKDSNQPQHF. The DNA of the CDR3 is TGTGCCAGCGGGAAGGATAGCAATCAGCCCCAGCATTTT. The gene calls are TRBV6-1 and TRBJ1-5; D remains unclear. The germline V and J ends were trimmed by 8 bases and 0 bases, with 8 bases remaining between them. From germline, CDR1 is MNHNS and CDR2 SASEGT. The CDR3 totals 13 residues.

This clonotype was seen only a few times. The chain recombines TRBV6-2 or TRBV6-3 with TRBJ2-1; 10 positions agree with TRBD1. Germline V gene data show CDR1 as MNHEY and CDR2 as SVGEGT. V trimming: 6 bases; J trimming: 6 bases; junction bases outside the gene matches: 2. CDR3 length: 13 residues. The CDR3 here is CASRWTGGNEQFF. As DNA, the CDR3 is TGTGCCAGCAGATGGACAGGGGGCAATGAGCAGTTCTTC.

This clonotype was seen many times. This chain uses TRBV4-3 with TRBJ1-6, with D perhaps TRBD1 (5 bases). Trimming pared 0 bases from V and 8 bases from J, leaving 5 bases between. The CDR3 extends over 13 amino acids. The germline CDR1 and CDR2 sequences are LGHNA and YSLEER. The CDR3 is CASSQDRDSPLHF. In DNA, the CDR3 is TGCGCCAGCAGCCAAGACAGGGATTCACCCCTCCACTTT.

This clonotype was seen more than once but under ten times. The chain is built from TRBV20-1 and TRBJ1-2, with 9 bases aligning to TRBD1. CDR1 is DFQATT, CDR2 SNEGSKA, per germline (reference sequence). The CDR3 has 13 amino acids. The junction had 7 bases not matched to a gene; V was cut back by 5 bases and J by 6 bases. The chain's CDR3 is CSAPRGQGDGYTF. The DNA for the CDR3 is TGCAGTGCTCCGCGGGGACAGGGCGATGGCTACACCTTC.

CDR3 amino acids: CASSPQEGGVETQYF. The CDR3 bases are TGTGCCAGCAGCCCCCAAGAGGGGGGAGTAGAGACCCAGTACTTC. The rearrangement uses TRBV7-2 and TRBJ2-5, with D tentatively TRBD1 or TRBD2 (6 bases each). The CDR3 spans 15 residues. Germline V gene data show CDR1 as SGHTA and CDR2 as FQGNSA. Between the trimmed V and J ends, which lost 5 bases and 4 bases, there was a span of 17 bases.

In this sample, this clonotype turned up many times. The chain has TRBV24-1 and TRBJ2-2; no firm D call. Germline CDR1 reads KGHDR; CDR2 reads SFDVKD. Between the trimmed V and J ends, which lost 2 bases and 0 bases, there was a span of 9 bases. The CDR3 consists of 16 residues. The CDR3 reads CATSDSPATNTGELFF. In DNA, the CDR3 is TGTGCCACCAGTGATTCGCCAGCTACGAACACCGGGGAGCTGTTTTTT.

This clonotype was seen a few times. This chain uses TRBV6-5 with TRBJ2-6; 7 nucleotides line up with TRBD1. Germline V gives CDR1 MNHEY, CDR2 SVGAGI. V trimming: 0 bases; J trimming: 2 bases; junction bases outside the gene matches: 7. The CDR3 consists of 18 residues. CDR3: CASSYSYRGSTGANVLTF. The CDR3, as DNA: TGTGCCAGCAGTTACTCCTACAGGGGCTCGACTGGGGCCAACGTCCTGACTTTC.

This clonotype was counted ten times or more. The rearrangement joins TRBV29-1 to TRBJ1-3; no reliable D call. This CDR3 contains 13 residues. From germline, CDR1 is SQVTM and CDR2 ANQGSEA. V shed 4 bases and J shed 0 bases, with 7 bases lying between them. The CDR3 DNA sequence: TGCAGCGTTGTGCAAAGCTCTGGAAACACCATATATTTT. Its translation: CSVVQSSGNTIYF.

This clonotype was found many times. The chain has TRBV6-5 and TRBJ1-5; the D gene is possibly TRBD1 (6 bases). CDR3 size: 22 residues. Germline V lookup: CDR1 MNHEY, CDR2 SVGAGI. The V and J ends lost 4 bases and 0 bases respectively, with 31 bases between them. CDR3 sequence: CASSSSRARGPDRPGSNQPQHF. The CDR3 nucleotides read TGTGCCAGCAGTTCCTCACGGGCCCGGGGGCCCGACCGGCCCGGTAGCAATCAGCCCCAGCATTTT.

This clonotype was detected ten times or more. This chain links TRBV7-9 with TRBJ2-1; 13 positions match TRBD2. This CDR3 comprises 17 residues. V dropped 5 bases and J dropped 3; count of bases not matched to a gene: 7. Germline CDR1 is SEHNR and CDR2 is FQNEAQ (reference sequence). The CDR3 region has the DNA TGTGCCAGCAGCCGTGGACTAGCGGGGGATGTCTACAATGAGCAGTTCTTC. This codes for CASSRGLAGDVYNEQFF.

This clonotype came up many times. The chain employs TRBV7-3 and TRBJ2-6; maybe TRBD1 (5 bases). Germline V lookup: CDR1 SGHTA, CDR2 FQGTGA. This CDR3 spans 22 amino acids. V was clipped by 5 bases and J by 2 bases, with 31 bases between them. The CDR3 coding sequence is TGTGCCAGCAGCATTATGCCTCCGACCGGCGCGACAGCTTTACCTGGGGCCAACGTCCTGACTTTC. Its protein is CASSIMPPTGATALPGANVLTF.

This clonotype was detected only a few times. The chain employs TRBV14 and TRBJ2-1; TRBD1 might be the D (6 bases). This CDR3 has 14 residues. V lost 3 bases and J lost 10, with 16 bases in between. Germline V gene lookup returns CDR1 SGHDN and CDR2 FVKESK. The CDR3 DNA is TGTGCCAGCAGCCACTTCGGACAGCCGATCGAGCAGTTCTTC. Residues: CASSHFGQPIEQFF.

This clonotype was detected only a few times. This sequence joins TRBV6-5 and TRBJ1-1, with a possible D match to TRBD1 (5 bases). The CDR3 consists of 13 residues. The V gene lost 6 bases and the J gene lost 3 bases, with 11 bases spanning the gap. The V gene's germline CDR1 is MNHEY and CDR2 SVGAGI. CDR3 sequence reads: CASSLGHYTEAFF. CDR3 DNA sequence: TGTGCCAGCAGCCTAGGACACTACACTGAAGCTTTCTTT.

This clonotype was seen many times. This chain connects TRBV20-1 to TRBJ1-1, with TRBD1 as a possible D gene (5 bases). Germline CDR1 DFQATT, CDR2 SNEGSKA (reference sequence). Trimming left V 6 bases short and J 4 bases short, with 12 bases between. This CDR3 has 12 amino acids. Here the CDR3 DNA reads TGCAGTGCCCGGGACGGATTCACTGAAGCTTTCTTT. Amino acid sequence: CSARDGFTEAFF.

The J gene is TRBJ2-5, the V gene TRBV12-3 or TRBV12-4, with D possibly being TRBD2 (5 bases). The V gene lost 1 base and the J gene lost 5 bases, with 11 bases spanning the gap. This CDR3 has 14 residues. CDR3 in DNA: TGTGCCAGCAGTTTAGGCGAGGGCCGGGAGACCCAGTACTTC. Amino acids: CASSLGEGRETQYF.

This clonotype was recorded a few times. The chain recombines TRBV11-2 with TRBJ1-2, with a tentative D call TRBD1 (6 bases). The V and J ends lost 1 base and 6 bases respectively, with 15 bases between them. This CDR3 has 15 amino acids. Germline assignment: CDR1 SGHAT and CDR2 FQNNGV. CDR3 sequence reads: CASSLVQGFSDGYTF. The CDR3 DNA sequence: TGTGCCAGCAGCTTAGTGCAGGGGTTCTCGGATGGCTACACCTTC.